The following is a TCR beta chain sequence with its context. The target antigen is unknown. This sample was included in a study of shared clonotypes between healthy human individuals. Study overall: Sampling drew on donors who were a couple of women and a few men aged 18 to 49. Three plates each covered CD4 naive and memory; CD8 naive two, CD8 memory one. Findings and caveats of the study: With a handful of donors compared, 4.5% to 6.5% of naive CD4 clonotypes were shared.

The protocol was immunoSEQ multiplex PCR, while the TCRdb copy is restricted to in-frame clones and leaves out a portion. The data show 2.3 million or so clones, more than 80% seen once. Trimming cost V 3 bases and J 4 bases, with 18 bases left between them. Germline-derived CDR1 and CDR2 are WNHNN and SYGVQD (reference sequence). The CDR3 runs to 16 residues. The chain links TRBV10-1 to TRBJ1-1; D not resolved. Sequenced: naive CD4+ T cells from PBMCs. Noted subset: CD45RA+ positively selected. This receptor was identified in a man younger than 30 in good health. Some clones in this sample may be carry-over from other donors' samples. The CDR3 DNA reads TGCGCCAGCAGTGAAATTGGGGTTCCGGGTTTCACTGAAGCTTTCTTT. Translating gives CASSEIGVPGFTEAFF.